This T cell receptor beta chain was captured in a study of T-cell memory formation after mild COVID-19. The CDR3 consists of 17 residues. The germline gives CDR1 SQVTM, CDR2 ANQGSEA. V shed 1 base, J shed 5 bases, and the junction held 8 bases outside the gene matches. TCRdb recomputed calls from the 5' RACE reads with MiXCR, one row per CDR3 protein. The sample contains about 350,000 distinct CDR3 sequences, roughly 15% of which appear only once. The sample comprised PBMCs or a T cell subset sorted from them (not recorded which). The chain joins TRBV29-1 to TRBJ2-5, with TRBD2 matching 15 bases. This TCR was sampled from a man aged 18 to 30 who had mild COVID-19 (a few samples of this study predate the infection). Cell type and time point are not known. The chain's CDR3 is CSVEGRTSGGALETQYF. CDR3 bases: TGCAGCGTTGAAGGGCGGACTAGCGGGGGGGCCCTCGAGACCCAGTACTTC.